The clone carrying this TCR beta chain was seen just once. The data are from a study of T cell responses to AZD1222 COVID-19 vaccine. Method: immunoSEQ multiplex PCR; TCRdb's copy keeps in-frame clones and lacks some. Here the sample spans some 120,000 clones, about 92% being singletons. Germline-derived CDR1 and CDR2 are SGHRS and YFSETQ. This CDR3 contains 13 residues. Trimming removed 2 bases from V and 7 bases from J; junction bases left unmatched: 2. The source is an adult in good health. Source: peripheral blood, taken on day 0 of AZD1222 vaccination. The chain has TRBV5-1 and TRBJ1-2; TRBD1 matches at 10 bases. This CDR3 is CASSFGTGVGYTF. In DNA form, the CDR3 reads TGCGCCAGCAGCTTCGGGACAGGGGTTGGCTACACCTTC.